These T cell receptor beta chains were read from a single sample in a study of PD-L1 blockade in urothelial cancer. This table comes from immunoSEQ multiplex PCR, and its TCRdb copy is limited to in-frame clones, with some not included. The profile covers about 120,000 clones, with more than 85% appearing a single time and roughly 1.7% taken by the ten largest. The source material was PBMCs, sampled around atezolizumab (anti-PD-L1) treatment. The receptors originated from a man aged 60-69 years with urothelial cancer. The CDR3 runs from the conserved cysteine through the conserved F or W. The order of the fields is CDR3 protein, CDR3 DNA, clone size, V gene, D gene, J gene. D genes are given only for firm matches. Clone size is given for some rows only: seen once, a few or many times, or a class if the clone is expanded.

CDR3 protein: CASSLRTSGNPDTQYF; CDR3 DNA: TGTGCCAGCAGCCTCAGGACTAGCGGGAATCCAGATACGCAGTATTTT; clone size: -; V gene: TRBV5-6; D gene: TRBD2; J gene: TRBJ2-3
CDR3 protein: CASSPGLAGDEQYF; CDR3 DNA: TGTGCCAGCTCACCTGGACTAGCGGGAGACGAGCAGTACTTC; clone size: -; V gene: TRBV18; D gene: TRBD2; J gene: TRBJ2-7
CDR3 protein: CATSRDRDTQYF; CDR3 DNA: TGTGCCACCAGCAGAGATCGAGATACGCAGTATTTT; clone size: -; V gene: TRBV15; D gene: -; J gene: TRBJ2-3
CDR3 protein: CSPDSTDTQYF; CDR3 DNA: TGCAGTCCGGACTCTACAGATACGCAGTATTTT; clone size: -; V gene: TRBV20-1; D gene: -; J gene: TRBJ2-3
CDR3 protein: CASSPVRDTRLPYEQYF; CDR3 DNA: TGTGCCAGCAGCCCGGTTCGGGACACCAGGCTACCCTACGAGCAGTACTTC; clone size: -; V gene: TRBV5-8; D gene: -; J gene: TRBJ2-7
CDR3 protein: CASSPGTSFTGELFF; CDR3 DNA: TGTGCCAGCAGTCCCGGGACTTCCTTCACCGGGGAGCTGTTTTTT; clone size: once; V gene: TRBV7-9; D gene: -; J gene: TRBJ2-2
CDR3 protein: CASSPFYPRRTGFYEQYF; CDR3 DNA: TGTGCCAGCAGCCCATTTTACCCTAGGAGGACAGGGTTCTACGAGCAGTACTTC; clone size: once; V gene: TRBV27; D gene: TRBD1; J gene: TRBJ2-7
CDR3 protein: CASSQGWRGQRGTEAFF; CDR3 DNA: TGCGCCAGCAGCCAAGGCTGGAGGGGGCAGCGAGGGACTGAAGCTTTCTTT; clone size: -; V gene: TRBV4-1; D gene: TRBD1; J gene: TRBJ1-1
CDR3 protein: CASSVRAWGGEQYF; CDR3 DNA: TGTGCCAGCAGCGTCAGAGCGTGGGGCGGAGAGCAGTACTTC; clone size: -; V gene: TRBV9; D gene: -; J gene: TRBJ2-7
CDR3 protein: CASKDRASDYGYTF; CDR3 DNA: TGTGCCAGCAAAGACAGGGCCTCGGACTATGGCTACACCTTC; clone size: -; V gene: TRBV7-9; D gene: TRBD1; J gene: TRBJ1-2
CDR3 protein: CASSLGVAGGTDTQYF; CDR3 DNA: TGTGCCAGCAGCTTAGGAGTAGCGGGAGGTACAGATACGCAGTATTTT; clone size: -; V gene: TRBV11-2; D gene: TRBD2; J gene: TRBJ2-3
CDR3 protein: CASSQEVWRNTEAFF; CDR3 DNA: TGCGCCAGCAGCCAAGAAGTATGGAGAAACACTGAAGCTTTCTTT; clone size: -; V gene: TRBV4-3; D gene: -; J gene: TRBJ1-1
CDR3 protein: CASSPYSTNQPQHF; CDR3 DNA: TGTGCCAGCTCACCCTATTCAACGAATCAGCCCCAGCATTTT; clone size: -; V gene: TRBV18; D gene: -; J gene: TRBJ1-5
CDR3 protein: CASRSGAVDTQYF; CDR3 DNA: TGTGCCAGCAGGAGCGGGGCTGTAGATACGCAGTATTTT; clone size: once; V gene: TRBV6-6; D gene: TRBD2; J gene: TRBJ2-3
CDR3 protein: CASSAGTGNSPLHF; CDR3 DNA: TGTGCCAGCAGCGCCGGGACAGGAAATTCACCCCTCCACTTT; clone size: -; V gene: TRBV2; D gene: TRBD1; J gene: TRBJ1-6
CDR3 protein: CASSLDLAGGRNTGELFF; CDR3 DNA: TGTGCCAGCAGCTTGGATCTAGCGGGGGGCCGGAACACCGGGGAGCTGTTTTTT; clone size: -; V gene: TRBV5-4; D gene: TRBD2; J gene: TRBJ2-2
CDR3 protein: CASSQDKASGAYEQYF; CDR3 DNA: TGTGCCAGCAGCCAAGACAAGGCCTCGGGGGCCTACGAGCAGTACTTC; clone size: -; V gene: TRBV4-2; D gene: -; J gene: TRBJ2-7